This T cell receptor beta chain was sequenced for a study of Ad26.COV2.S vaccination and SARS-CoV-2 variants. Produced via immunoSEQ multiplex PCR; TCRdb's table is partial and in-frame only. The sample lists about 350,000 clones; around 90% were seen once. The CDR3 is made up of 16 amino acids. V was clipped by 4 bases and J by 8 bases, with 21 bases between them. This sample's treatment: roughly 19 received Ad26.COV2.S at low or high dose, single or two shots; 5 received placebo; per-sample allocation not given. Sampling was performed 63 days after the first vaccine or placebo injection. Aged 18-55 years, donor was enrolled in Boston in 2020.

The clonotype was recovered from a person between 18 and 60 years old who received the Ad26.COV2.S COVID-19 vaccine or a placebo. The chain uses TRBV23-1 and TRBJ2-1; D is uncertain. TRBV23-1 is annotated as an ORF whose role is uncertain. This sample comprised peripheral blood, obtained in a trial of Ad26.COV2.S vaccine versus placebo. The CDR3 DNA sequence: TGCGCCAGCAGTCGCGTCGACAACTCCTCGGGCGATGAGCAGTTCTTC. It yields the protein CASSRVDNSSGDEQFF.